These 8 T cell receptor beta chains originate from one sample sequenced in a study of blood T cell repertoires in COVID-19. The assay was immunoSEQ multiplex PCR, and TCRdb's table has in-frame clones only and misses some. The table includes around 250,000 clones, roughly four fifths detected once. Sequencing input: peripheral blood. These receptors originate from a woman of 80 years or more with acute or convalescent COVID-19.

This chain joins TRBV5-4 and TRBJ2-1; 9 nucleotides match TRBD2. Trimming took 4 bases from V and 3 from J; bases not matched to a gene: 11. The CDR3 loop spans 17 amino acids. Germline assignment: CDR1 SGHNT and CDR2 YYREEE (reference sequence). CDR3 in DNA: TGTGCCAGCAGCCCTCGGGGCGGGGGGGGCGTCTACAATGAGCAGTTCTTC. It is translated as CASSPRGGGGVYNEQFF.

This clone was counted once. This chain links TRBV6-1 with TRBJ1-4, with D possibly TRBD1 on 6 matching bases. The V end lost 1 base, the J end lost 0 bases, and 9 bases lay between the germline ends. The CDR3 contains 16 residues. Germline V lookup: CDR1 MNHNS, CDR2 SASEGT. As DNA, the CDR3 is TGTGCCAGCAGTGAAGTCAGGGGTGCAACTAATGAAAAACTGTTTTTT. Protein: CASSEVRGATNEKLFF.

This sequence joins TRBV5-1 and TRBJ2-1, with D possibly being TRBD2 (6 bases). The germline gives CDR1 SGHRS, CDR2 YFSETQ. The V gene lost 0 bases and the J gene lost 7 bases, with 14 bases spanning the gap. This CDR3 contains 15 residues. The CDR3 protein is CASSLDERVGNEQFF. For the CDR3, the DNA is TGCGCCAGCAGCTTGGATGAGCGGGTTGGGAATGAGCAGTTCTTC.

The count of this clone is one. The chain employs TRBV18 and TRBJ2-1; maybe TRBD2 (6 bases). Germline V gene data show CDR1 as KGHSH and CDR2 as LQKENI. The V gene lost 5 bases and the J gene lost 8 bases, with 13 bases spanning the gap. The CDR3 consists of 13 residues. The CDR3 DNA reads as TGTGCCAGCTCAGGAGGGCTTACGGATGAGCAGTTCTTC. Translated, it gives CASSGGLTDEQFF.

This clone appeared a single time. This chain uses TRBV11-3 with TRBJ2-7; 7 nucleotides agree with TRBD2. CDR3 length equals 14 residues. Germline-derived CDR1 and CDR2 are SGHNT and YENEEA. V trimming: 4 bases; J trimming: 0 bases; junction bases outside the gene matches: 3. CDR3 protein: CASSSGGSSYEQYF. DNA for the CDR3: TGTGCCAGCAGCTCGGGGGGAAGCTCCTACGAGCAGTACTTC. The full variable domain, rest sourced from reference TRBV11-3 and TRBJ2-7, is EAGVVQSPRYKIIEKKQPVAFWCNPISGHNTLYWYLQNLGQGPELLIRYENEEAVDDSQLPKDRFSAERLKGVDSTLKIQPAELGDSAVYLCASSSGGSSYEQYFGPGTRLTVT.

The genes are TRBV9 and TRBJ2-1; no reliable D call. The CDR3 length is 11 residues. V lost 4 bases and J lost 8, with 7 bases in between. Germline V lookup: CDR1 SGDLS, CDR2 YYNGEE. The CDR3 loop reads CASSLGYEQFF. Here the CDR3 DNA reads TGTGCCAGCAGCCTTGGCTATGAGCAGTTCTTC.

The chain has TRBV5-4 and TRBJ2-5, with 9 bases aligning to TRBD2. Unmatched junction bases numbered 9, after V lost 1 base and J lost 5 bases. The CDR3 length is 16 residues. CDR1 and CDR2 from the germline V gene are SGHNT and YYREEE (reference sequence). CDR3 residues: CASSLKAGGPWETQYF. In nucleotides, the CDR3 is TGTGCCAGCAGCTTGAAAGCGGGGGGTCCCTGGGAGACCCAGTACTTC.

The rearrangement links TRBV7-2 to TRBJ1-2, with D hard to call. This CDR3 is built from 14 residues. With 1 base removed from V and 2 bases from J, the gap between germline ends came to 8 bases. Looked up from germline, CDR1 is SGHTA and CDR2 is FQGNSA. The CDR3 loop reads CASSLVTGNYGYTF. In DNA, the CDR3 is TGTGCCAGCAGCTTAGTGACGGGAAACTATGGCTACACCTTC.